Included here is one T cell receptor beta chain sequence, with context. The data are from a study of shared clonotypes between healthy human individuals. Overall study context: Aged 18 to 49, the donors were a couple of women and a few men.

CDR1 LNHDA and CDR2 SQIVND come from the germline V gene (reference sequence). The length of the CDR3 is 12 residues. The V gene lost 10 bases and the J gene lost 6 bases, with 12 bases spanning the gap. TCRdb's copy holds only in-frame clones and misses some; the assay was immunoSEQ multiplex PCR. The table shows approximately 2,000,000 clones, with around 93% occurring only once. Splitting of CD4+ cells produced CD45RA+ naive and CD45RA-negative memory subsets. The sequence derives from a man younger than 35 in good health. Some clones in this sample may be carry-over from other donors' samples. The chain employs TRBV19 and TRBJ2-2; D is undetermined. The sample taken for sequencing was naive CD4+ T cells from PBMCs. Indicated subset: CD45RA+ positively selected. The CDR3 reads CATSTWPGELFF. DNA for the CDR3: TGTGCCACCTCGACATGGCCCGGGGAGCTGTTTTTT.